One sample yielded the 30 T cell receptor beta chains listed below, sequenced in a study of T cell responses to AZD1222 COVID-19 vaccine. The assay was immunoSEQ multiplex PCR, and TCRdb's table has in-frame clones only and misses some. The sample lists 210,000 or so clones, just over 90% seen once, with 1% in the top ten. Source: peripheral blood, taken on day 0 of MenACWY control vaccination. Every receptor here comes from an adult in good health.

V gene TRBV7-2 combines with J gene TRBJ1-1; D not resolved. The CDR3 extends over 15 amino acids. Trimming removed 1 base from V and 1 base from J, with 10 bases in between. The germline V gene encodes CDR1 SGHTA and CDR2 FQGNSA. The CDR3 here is CASSLEGLSNTEAFF. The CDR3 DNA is TGTGCCAGCAGCTTAGAAGGACTCTCGAACACTGAAGCTTTCTTT.

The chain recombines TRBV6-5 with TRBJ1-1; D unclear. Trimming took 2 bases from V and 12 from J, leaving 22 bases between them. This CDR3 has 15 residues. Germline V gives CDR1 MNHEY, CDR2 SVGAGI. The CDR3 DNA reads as TGTGCCAGCAGTTACCGCCACTGGGGTGCCTACCAGACTTTCTTT. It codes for CASSYRHWGAYQTFF.

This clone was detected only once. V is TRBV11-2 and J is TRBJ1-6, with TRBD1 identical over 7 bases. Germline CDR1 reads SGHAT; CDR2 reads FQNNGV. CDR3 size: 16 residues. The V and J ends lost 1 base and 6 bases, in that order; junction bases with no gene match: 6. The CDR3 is CASSLVVRGSNSPLHF. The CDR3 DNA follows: TGTGCCAGCAGCTTAGTCGTCAGGGGGTCTAATTCACCCCTCCACTTT.

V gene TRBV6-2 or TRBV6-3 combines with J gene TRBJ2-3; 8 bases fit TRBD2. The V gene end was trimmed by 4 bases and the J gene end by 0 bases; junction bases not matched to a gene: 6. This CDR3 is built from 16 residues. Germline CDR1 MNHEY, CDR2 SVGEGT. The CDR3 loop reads CASSSNSGVSTDTQYF. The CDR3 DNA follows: TGTGCCAGCAGTTCTAATAGCGGGGTGAGCACAGATACGCAGTATTTT.

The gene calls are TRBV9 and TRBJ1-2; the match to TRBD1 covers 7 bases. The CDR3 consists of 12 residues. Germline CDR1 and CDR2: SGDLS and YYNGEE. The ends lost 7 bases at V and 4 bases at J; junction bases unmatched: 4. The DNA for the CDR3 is TGTGCCAGCGGGGGGACAGCCTATGGCTACACCTTC. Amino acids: CASGGTAYGYTF. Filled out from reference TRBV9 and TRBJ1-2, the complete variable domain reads DSGVTQTPKHLITATGQRVTLRCSPRSGDLSVYWYQQSLDQGLQFLIQYYNGEERAKGNILERFSAQQFPDLHSELNLSSLELGDSALYFCASGGTAYGYTFGSGTRLTVV.

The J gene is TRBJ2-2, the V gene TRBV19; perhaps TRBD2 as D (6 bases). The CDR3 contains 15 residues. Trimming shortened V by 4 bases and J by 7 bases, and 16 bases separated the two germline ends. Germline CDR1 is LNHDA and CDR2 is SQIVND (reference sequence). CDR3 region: CASSKRDLSGGELFF. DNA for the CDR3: TGTGCCAGTAGTAAGAGGGACTTGTCTGGCGGGGAGCTGTTTTTT.

CDR3 nucleotide sequence: TGTGCCAGCAGCTTACCCAACAGGGGGCGATCCTATAATTCACCCCTCCACTTT. This codes for CASSLPNRGRSYNSPLHF. V is TRBV7-2 and J is TRBJ1-6; 9 bases are shared with TRBD1. V was clipped by 2 bases and J by 1 base; unmatched bases: 6. Germline V gene lookup returns CDR1 SGHTA and CDR2 FQGNSA. The CDR3 extends over 18 amino acids.

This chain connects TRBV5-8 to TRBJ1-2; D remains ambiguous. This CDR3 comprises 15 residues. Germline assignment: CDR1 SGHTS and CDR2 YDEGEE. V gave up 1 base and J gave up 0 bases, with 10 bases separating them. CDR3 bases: TGTGCCAGCAGCTTGTATCTCGCAGCTAACTATGGCTACACCTTC. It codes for CASSLYLAANYGYTF.

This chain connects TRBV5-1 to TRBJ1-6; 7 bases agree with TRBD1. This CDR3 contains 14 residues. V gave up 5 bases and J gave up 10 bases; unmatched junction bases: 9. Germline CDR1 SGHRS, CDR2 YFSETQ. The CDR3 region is CASRISSGGSPLHF. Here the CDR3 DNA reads TGCGCCAGCAGAATCTCGTCAGGGGGGTCACCCCTCCACTTT.

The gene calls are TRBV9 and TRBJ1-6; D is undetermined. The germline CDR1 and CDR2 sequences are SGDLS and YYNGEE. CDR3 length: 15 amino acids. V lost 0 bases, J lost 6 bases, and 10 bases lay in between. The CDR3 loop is CASSVDPLPNSPLHF. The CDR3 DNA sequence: TGTGCCAGCAGCGTAGACCCCCTCCCTAATTCACCCCTCCACTTT.

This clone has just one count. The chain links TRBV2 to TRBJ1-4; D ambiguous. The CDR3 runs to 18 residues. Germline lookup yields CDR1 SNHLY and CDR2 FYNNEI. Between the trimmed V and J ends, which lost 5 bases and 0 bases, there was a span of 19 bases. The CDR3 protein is CASSTRRSRPSTNEKLFF. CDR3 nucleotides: TGTGCCAGCAGTACTAGAAGAAGCCGACCGTCAACTAATGAAAAACTGTTTTTT.

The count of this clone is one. Written as DNA, the CDR3 is TGTGCCAGCAGAGGACAGGGAGACTCACCCCTCCACTTT. Amino acid sequence: CASRGQGDSPLHF. The chain employs TRBV4-2 and TRBJ1-6; 8 bases line up with TRBD1. The CDR3 has 13 residues. Looked up from germline, CDR1 is LGHNA and CDR2 is YNFKEQ. Trimming took 6 bases from V and 10 from J; bases not matched to a gene: 5.

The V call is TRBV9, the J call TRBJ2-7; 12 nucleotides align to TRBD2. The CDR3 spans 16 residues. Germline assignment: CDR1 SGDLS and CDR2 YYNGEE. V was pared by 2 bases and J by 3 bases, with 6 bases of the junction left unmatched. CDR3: CASSVTTSGGNYEQYF. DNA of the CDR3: TGTGCCAGCAGCGTCACGACTAGCGGGGGAAACTACGAGCAGTACTTC.

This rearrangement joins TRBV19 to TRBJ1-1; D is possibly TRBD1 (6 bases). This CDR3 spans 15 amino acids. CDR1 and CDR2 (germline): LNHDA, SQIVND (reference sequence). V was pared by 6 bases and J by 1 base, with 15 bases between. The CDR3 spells CASRPSGHQNTEAFF. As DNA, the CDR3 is TGTGCCAGTAGACCATCGGGACACCAGAACACTGAAGCTTTCTTT.

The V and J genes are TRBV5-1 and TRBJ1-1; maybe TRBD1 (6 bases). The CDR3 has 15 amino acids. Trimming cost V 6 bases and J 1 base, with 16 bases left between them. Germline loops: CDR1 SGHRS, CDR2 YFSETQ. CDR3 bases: TGCGCCAGCATCCTTTCGGGGGGCGCGAACACTGAAGCTTTCTTT. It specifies CASILSGGANTEAFF.

The CDR3 sequence: CASSSGDYGYTF. The DNA of the CDR3 is TGTGCCAGCAGTTCGGGGGACTATGGCTACACCTTC. The chain is built from TRBV28 and TRBJ1-2, with D possibly being TRBD1 (5 bases). Germline assignment: CDR1 MDHEN and CDR2 SYDVKM. Trimming removed 4 bases at V and 3 bases at J, with 6 bases between. The CDR3 length is 12 residues.

In nucleotides, the CDR3 is TGTGCCAGCAGTTTGCCGGGTCCCAACTATGGCTACACCTTC. Translating gives CASSLPGPNYGYTF. The chain has TRBV28 and TRBJ1-2; unclear D gene. The CDR3 has 14 amino acids. Germline CDR1 MDHEN, CDR2 SYDVKM. V lost 3 bases, J lost 2 bases, and 10 bases lay in between.

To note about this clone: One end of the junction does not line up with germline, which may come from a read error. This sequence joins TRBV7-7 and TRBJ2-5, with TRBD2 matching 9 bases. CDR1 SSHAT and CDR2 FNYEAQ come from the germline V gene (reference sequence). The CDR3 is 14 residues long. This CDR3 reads CASSLARGGETQYF. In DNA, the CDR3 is TGTGCTAGCAGCTTAGCGCGGGGGGGGGAGACCCAGTACTTC. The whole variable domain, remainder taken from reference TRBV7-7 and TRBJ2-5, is GAGVSQSPRYKVTKRGQDVTLRCDPISSHATLYWYQQALGQGPEFLTYFNYEAQPDKSGLPSDRFSAERPEGSISTLTIQRTEQRDSAMYRCASSLARGGETQYFGPGTRLLVL.

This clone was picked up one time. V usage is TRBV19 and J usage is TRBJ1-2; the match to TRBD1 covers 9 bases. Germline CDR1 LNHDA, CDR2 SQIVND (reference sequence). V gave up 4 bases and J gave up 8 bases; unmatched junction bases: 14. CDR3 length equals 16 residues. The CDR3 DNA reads TGTGCCAGTAGTAACCGGGACAGGGACGGAGTGGGGGGCTACACCTTC. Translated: CASSNRDRDGVGGYTF.

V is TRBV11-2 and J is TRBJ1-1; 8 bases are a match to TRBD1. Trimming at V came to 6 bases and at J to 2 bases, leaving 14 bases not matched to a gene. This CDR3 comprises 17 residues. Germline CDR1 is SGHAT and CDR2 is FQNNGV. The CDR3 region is CASSSTGQGTSNTEAFF. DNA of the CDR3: TGTGCCAGCAGTTCGACCGGACAGGGTACATCCAACACTGAAGCTTTCTTT.

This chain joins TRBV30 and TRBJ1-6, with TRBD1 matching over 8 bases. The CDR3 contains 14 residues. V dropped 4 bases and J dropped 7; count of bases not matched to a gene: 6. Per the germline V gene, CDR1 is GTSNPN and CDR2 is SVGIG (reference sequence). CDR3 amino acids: CAWTGGALNSPLHF. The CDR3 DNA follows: TGTGCCTGGACAGGGGGCGCTTTGAATTCACCCCTCCACTTT.

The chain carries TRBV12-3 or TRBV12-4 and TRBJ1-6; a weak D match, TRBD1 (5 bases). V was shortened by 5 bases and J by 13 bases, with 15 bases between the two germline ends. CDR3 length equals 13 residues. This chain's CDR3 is CASSPSGRSPLHF. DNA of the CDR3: TGTGCCAGCAGTCCCTCGGGACGCAGTCCCCTCCACTTT.

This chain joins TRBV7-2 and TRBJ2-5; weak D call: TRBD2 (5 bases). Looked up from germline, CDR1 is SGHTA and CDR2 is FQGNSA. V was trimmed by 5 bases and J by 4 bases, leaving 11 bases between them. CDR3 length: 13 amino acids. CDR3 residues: CASSRDRGETQYF. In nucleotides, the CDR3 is TGTGCCAGCAGCAGAGACCGGGGAGAGACCCAGTACTTC.

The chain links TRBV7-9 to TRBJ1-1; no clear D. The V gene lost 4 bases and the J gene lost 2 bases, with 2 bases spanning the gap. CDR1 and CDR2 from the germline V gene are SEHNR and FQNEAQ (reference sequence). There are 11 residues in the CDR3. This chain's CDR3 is CASSSNTEAFF. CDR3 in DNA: TGTGCCAGCAGCTCAAACACTGAAGCTTTCTTT.

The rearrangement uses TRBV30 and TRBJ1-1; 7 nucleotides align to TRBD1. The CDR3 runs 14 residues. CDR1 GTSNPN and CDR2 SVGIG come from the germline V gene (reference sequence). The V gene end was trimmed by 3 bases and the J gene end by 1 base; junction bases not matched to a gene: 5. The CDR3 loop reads CAWRTGQTNTEAFF. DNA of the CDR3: TGTGCCTGGAGGACAGGGCAGACGAACACTGAAGCTTTCTTT.

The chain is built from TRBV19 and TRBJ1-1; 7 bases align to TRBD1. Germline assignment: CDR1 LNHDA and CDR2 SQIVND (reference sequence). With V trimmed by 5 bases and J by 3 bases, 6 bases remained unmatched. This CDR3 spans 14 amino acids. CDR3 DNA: TGTGCCAGTAGTCCCCCAGGGGGGCACACTGAAGCTTTCTTT. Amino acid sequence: CASSPPGGHTEAFF.

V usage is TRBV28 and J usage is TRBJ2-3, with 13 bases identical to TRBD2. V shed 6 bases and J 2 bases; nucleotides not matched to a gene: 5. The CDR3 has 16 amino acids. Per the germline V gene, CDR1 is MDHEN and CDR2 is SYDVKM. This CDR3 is CASRGLAGPHTDTQYF. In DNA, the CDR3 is TGTGCCAGCAGGGGACTAGCGGGGCCCCACACAGATACGCAGTATTTT.

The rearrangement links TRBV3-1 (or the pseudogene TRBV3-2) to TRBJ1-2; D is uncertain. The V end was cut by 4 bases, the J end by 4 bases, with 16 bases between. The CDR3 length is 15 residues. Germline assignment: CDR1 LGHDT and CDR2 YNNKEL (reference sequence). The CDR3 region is CASSRRGSPFYGYTF. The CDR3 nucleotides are TGTGCCAGCAGCCGCAGAGGGAGTCCCTTCTATGGCTACACCTTC.

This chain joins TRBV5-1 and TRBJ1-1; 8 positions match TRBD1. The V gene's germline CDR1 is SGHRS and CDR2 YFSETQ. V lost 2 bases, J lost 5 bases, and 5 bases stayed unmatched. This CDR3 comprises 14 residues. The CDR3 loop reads CASSFGQGGTEAFF. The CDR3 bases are TGCGCCAGCAGCTTCGGACAGGGAGGTACTGAAGCTTTCTTT. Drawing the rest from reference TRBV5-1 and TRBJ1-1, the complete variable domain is KAGVTQTPRYLIKTRGQQVTLSCSPISGHRSVSWYQQTPGQGLQFLFEYFSETQRNKGNFPGRFSGRQFSNSRSEMNVSTLELGDSALYLCASSFGQGGTEAFFGQGTRLTVV.

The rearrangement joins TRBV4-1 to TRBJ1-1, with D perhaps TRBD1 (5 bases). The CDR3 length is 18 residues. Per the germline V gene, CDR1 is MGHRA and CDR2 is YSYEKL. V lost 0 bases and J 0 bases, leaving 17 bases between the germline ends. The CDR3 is CASSQDVGVRGMNTEAFF. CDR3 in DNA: TGCGCCAGCAGCCAAGATGTTGGGGTTCGGGGGATGAACACTGAAGCTTTCTTT.